In its sample, the clone carrying this TCR beta chain was seen many times. Stated time point: newly diagnosed GD, antithyroid drugs for less than 3 months. TCR sequences were obtained from RNA taken from PBMCs. The sample comes from a study of regulatory T cells in long-lasting Graves disease. HTBI primers from iRepertoire and Arm-PCR of CDR3 regions yielded the TCR beta libraries. TCRdb redid the calling of the multiplex PCR reads with MiXCR, one entry per CDR3 protein. This table has around 500,000 distinct CDR3 sequences, about 15% appearing once. These data are also associated with another study on T cells in Graves' hyperthyroidism and ophthalmopathy. That investigation notes: Each patient was aged 18 to 65 and had newly diagnosed hyperthyroidism of under 2 months' duration. Reasons for excluding patients were uncontrolled infection, other autoimmune disease, pregnancy or lactation.

The sequences come from peripheral blood mononuclear cells (PBMCs), collected at new diagnosis, from a patient treated with antithyroid drugs. This receptor was obtained from a woman aged 40 to 65 with Graves disease.

Here the CDR3 reads CASSGTGDKQGGLYNEQFF. The CDR3 DNA sequence: TGTGCCAGCAGTGGCACAGGAGACAAGCAGGGGGGCCTCTACAATGAGCAGTTCTTC. This rearrangement joins TRBV6-2 or TRBV6-3 to TRBJ2-1, with D maybe TRBD1 (7 bases). V lost 5 bases and J 3 bases, leaving 26 bases between the germline ends. This CDR3 has 19 residues. Germline V gene lookup returns CDR1 MNHEY and CDR2 SVGEGT.